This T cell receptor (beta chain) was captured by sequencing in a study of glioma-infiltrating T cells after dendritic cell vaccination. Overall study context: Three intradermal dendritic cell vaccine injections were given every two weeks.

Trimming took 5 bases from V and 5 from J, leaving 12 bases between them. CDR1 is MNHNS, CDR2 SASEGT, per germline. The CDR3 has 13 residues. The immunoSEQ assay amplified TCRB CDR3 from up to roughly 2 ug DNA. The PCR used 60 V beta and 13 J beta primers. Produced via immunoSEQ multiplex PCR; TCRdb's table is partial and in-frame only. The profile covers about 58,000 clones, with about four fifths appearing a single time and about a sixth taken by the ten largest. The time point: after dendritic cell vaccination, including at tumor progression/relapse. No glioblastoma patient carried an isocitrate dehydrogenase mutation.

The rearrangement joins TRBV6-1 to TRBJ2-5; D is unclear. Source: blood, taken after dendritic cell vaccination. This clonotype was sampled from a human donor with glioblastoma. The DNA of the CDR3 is TGTGCCAGCAGTCCCCGACTTGAGGAGACCCAGTACTTC. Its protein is CASSPRLEETQYF.